This is a list of T cell receptor beta chains from one sample in a study of radiotherapy plus CTLA-4 blockade in lung cancer. Generated by immunoSEQ multiplex PCR, the TCRdb table keeps only in-frame clones and is missing some. This table has tens of thousands of clones, just under 85% appearing once. The starting material was peripheral blood, obtained from a patient treated with radiotherapy plus ipilimumab. Receptors originate from a human donor with non-small cell lung cancer whose response to radiotherapy plus ipilimumab could not be evaluated. The CDR3 runs from the conserved cysteine through the conserved F or W. The D gene is left open where the match is weak. Rows give clone size only sometimes, using once, few, many, or a class for an expanded clone.

v_call	clone_size	j_call	d_call	cdr3_nt	cdr3_aa
TRBV6-6	.	TRBJ1-1	.	TGTGCCAGCCACACGAGGCGGGGTTCTGAAGCTTTCTTT	CASHTRRGSEAFF
TRBV6-1	.	TRBJ1-3	TRBD1	TGTGCCAGCAGTGGGGACAGGGTAGCTGGAAACACCATATATTTT	CASSGDRVAGNTIYF
TRBV19	.	TRBJ2-3	.	TGTGCCAGTAGTATCCTAATTGCGCGGAGCGGCTCGTGGGCAGATACGCAGTATTTT	CASSILIARSGSWADTQYF
TRBV4-3	.	TRBJ2-5	TRBD2	TGCGCCAGCAGCCAAGATCGAGCGGGAGGGCCGTGGGAGCAGTACTTC	CASSQDRAGGPWEQYF
TRBV10-3	once	TRBJ2-1	TRBD2	TGTGCCATCAGTGATACAGGTTCTAGCGGGTCCTCAACACGGAATGAGCAGTTCTTC	CAISDTGSSGSSTRNEQFF
TRBV7-8	.	TRBJ2-1	.	TGTGCCAGCAGCCGAGCGGACCCCAATGAGCAGTTCTTC	CASSRADPNEQFF
TRBV5-6	once	TRBJ1-5	.	TGTGCCAGCAGCTTGTCAGGGTTAGGACAGCCCCAGCATTTT	CASSLSGLGQPQHF
TRBV14	.	TRBJ1-2	.	TGTGCCAGCAGCCAGATCGGGCGGGGCCAAAATGGCTACACCTTC	CASSQIGRGQNGYTF
TRBV4-3	.	TRBJ1-5	.	TGCGCCAGCAGCCTCAGGACACTTTCCCAGCCCCAGCATTTT	CASSLRTLSQPQHF
TRBV9	once	TRBJ1-1	TRBD1	TGTGCCAGCAGCGTGCTAGGACAGGCGGGCACTGAAGCTTTCTTT	CASSVLGQAGTEAFF
TRBV5-1	.	TRBJ2-1	TRBD2	TGCGCCAGCAGCTTGGAGTCTAGCGGGGGCAATGAGCAGTTCTTC	CASSLESSGGNEQFF
TRBV6-4	.	TRBJ1-1	.	TGTGCCAGCAGTGACTCAGGGGAGAACACTGAAGCTTTCTTT	CASSDSGENTEAFF
TRBV2	.	TRBJ2-2	.	TGTGCCAGCATTGGACATGCTAACACCGGGGAGCTGTTTTTT	CASIGHANTGELFF
TRBV6-5	once	TRBJ1-4	.	TGTGCCAGCAGGCCGTCCGGGACAAAGAATGAAAAACTGTTTTTT	CASRPSGTKNEKLFF
TRBV5-1	.	TRBJ1-1	TRBD1	TGCGCCAGCAGCCTGCACGGACAGGGAAACACTGAAGCTTTCTTT	CASSLHGQGNTEAFF
TRBV6-5	few	TRBJ1-3	.	TGTGCCAGCAGCCTCAGGGATGCGGGAAACACCATATATTTT	CASSLRDAGNTIYF
TRBV5-6	.	TRBJ2-1	.	TGTGCCAGCAGCTTGGGGCGGGGTTTATATGAGCAGTTCTTC	CASSLGRGLYEQFF
TRBV4-3	.	TRBJ1-1	TRBD1	TGCGCCAGCAGCGACGGGACCCAGGGACAGTATCACCGGAACACTGAAGCTTTCTTT	CASSDGTQGQYHRNTEAFF
TRBV30	.	TRBJ2-4	TRBD2	TGTGCCTGGAGTCTTTACATACCCCAACTAGCGGGAGGGCCTCCCATTCAGTACTTC	CAWSLYIPQLAGGPPIQYF
TRBV27	.	TRBJ2-7	.	TGTGCCAGCAGTTTTGGGGCGGGAAGAGGCGAGCAGTACTTC	CASSFGAGRGEQYF
TRBV28	.	TRBJ1-1	TRBD1	TGTGCCAGCAGTTTACGACAGGGGGGTGTCACTGAAGCTTTCTTT	CASSLRQGGVTEAFF
TRBV29-1	.	TRBJ2-3	.	TGCAGCGTTGAAACGGGGTACACAGATACGCAGTATTTT	CSVETGYTDTQYF
TRBV28	.	TRBJ1-2	TRBD1	TGTGCCAGCAGGGGACAGAGCCACTATGGCTACACCTTC	CASRGQSHYGYTF
TRBV27	.	TRBJ2-5	.	TGTGCCAGCAGTTACCGACAGACCCTACGACAAGAGACCCAGTACTTC	CASSYRQTLRQETQYF
TRBV15	once	TRBJ2-3	TRBD2	TGTGCCACCAGCAGTTTTTTCTTTGCGGGAGAAACAGATACGCAGTATTTT	CATSSFFFAGETDTQYF
TRBV28	few	TRBJ2-3	.	TGTGCCAGCAGTTTAGGGCCCCAAGGCACAGATACGCAGTATTTT	CASSLGPQGTDTQYF
TRBV5-1	.	TRBJ1-1	.	TGCGCCAGCAGCTGGTCGCAGGGTGCCGCTGAAGCTTTCTTT	CASSWSQGAAEAFF
TRBV7-9	.	TRBJ1-2	.	TGTGCCAGCAGCTCGAGCGGTCGGGGGGGTGGCTACACCTTC	CASSSSGRGGGYTF
TRBV6-4	.	TRBJ2-1	TRBD2	TGTGCCAGCAGCAGGACTAGCGGGAGTAGTGAGCAGTTCTTC	CASSRTSGSSEQFF
TRBV7-6	.	TRBJ2-1	TRBD2	TGTGCCAGCAGTTTGACTAGCGGGATAACGCAGTTCTTC	CASSLTSGITQFF
TRBV5-1	few	TRBJ1-3	TRBD1	TGCGCCAGCAGCCTAGGGGGCGCGACTGGAAACACCATATATTTT	CASSLGGATGNTIYF
TRBV18	few	TRBJ2-7	TRBD1	TGTGCCAGCTCACCGGGACAGGGGTCCTACGAGCAGTACTTC	CASSPGQGSYEQYF
TRBV30	.	TRBJ1-1	.	TGTGCCTGGAAACCAAAGGAGACAGATATGAACACTGAAGCTTTCTTT	CAWKPKETDMNTEAFF
TRBV9	.	TRBJ2-3	.	TGTGCCAGCAGCGTAGCGACTTTCACAGATACGCAGTATTTT	CASSVATFTDTQYF
TRBV10-1	.	TRBJ1-6	.	TGCGCCATGACAAATTCACCCCTCCACTTT	CAMTNSPLHF
TRBV4-1	few	TRBJ2-1	TRBD2	TGCGCCAGCAGCCACCGGACTAGCGGGAGCTATGAGCAGTTCTTC	CASSHRTSGSYEQFF
TRBV6-5	.	TRBJ1-1	.	TGTGCCAGCAGCGAACAGGGCTTTGCTTTCTTT	CASSEQGFAFF
TRBV28	.	TRBJ2-7	TRBD1	TGTGCCAGCAGGGTGAACCAAAGGGGGCTTTACGAGCAGTACTTC	CASRVNQRGLYEQYF
TRBV19	.	TRBJ1-1	.	TGTGCCAGTAGTACAGGGACTCTGAACACTGAAGCTTTCTTT	CASSTGTLNTEAFF
TRBV4-3	.	TRBJ1-2	.	TGCGCCAGCAGCCAAGATACGACAGATCCCTATGGCTACACCTTC	CASSQDTTDPYGYTF
TRBV28	.	TRBJ2-7	TRBD2	TGTGCCAGCAGCCCAGGGACTAGCGGGAGACACGAGCAGTACTTC	CASSPGTSGRHEQYF
TRBV5-5	.	TRBJ1-3	.	TGTGCCAGCAGCTTAGACTCCGGCTCTGGAAACACCATATATTTT	CASSLDSGSGNTIYF
TRBV5-1	.	TRBJ2-3	TRBD1	TGCGCCAGCAGCTTGACGGACAGGGGGAGAAGGGATACGCAGTATTTT	CASSLTDRGRRDTQYF
TRBV9	.	TRBJ1-3	.	TGTGCCAGCAGCGTAGCTGGCAGGGAAAGAAACACCATATATTTT	CASSVAGRERNTIYF
TRBV28	.	TRBJ2-7	.	TGTGCCAGCAGTTTAAAATTTAACACCTTCTACGAGCAGTACTTC	CASSLKFNTFYEQYF